The 8 T cell receptor beta chains in this list originate from one sample, sequenced in a study of T cells in Graves' hyperthyroidism and ophthalmopathy (dated by TCRdb to the late 2010s). Library creation used multiplex PCR. The sequencer listed for this sample is Illumina HiSeq 2000. TCR beta CDR3 regions were amplified from RNA transcripts. The first round of RT-PCR for the TCR CDR3 was performed with the HTBI primer set and the Qiagen OneStep RT-PCR kit. TCRdb passed the public sequencing reads through fastp at Q25 and MiXCR, retaining productive beta sequences. Every CDR3 protein is listed once, alongside the most common genes and DNA of its rows. The sample table lists under 350,000 distinct CDR3 sequences, 15% to 20% of them with a count of one. The ten largest account for roughly 50% of the sample. The source material was blood. The receptors were sampled from a woman aged 55-70 years with Graves' ophthalmopathy.

The CDR3 region is CSAHSKAGGSHEQYF. The CDR3 coding sequence is TGCAGTGCCCACTCAAAAGCGGGAGGGTCCCACGAGCAGTACTTC. V and J are TRBV20-1 and TRBJ2-7; 10 bases match TRBD2. The CDR3 is made up of 15 amino acids. J gave up 5 bases and V 6 bases, and 13 bases lay outside the gene matches. Per germline, CDR1 DFQATT and CDR2 SNEGSKA (reference sequence).

This clonotype was detected many times. The genes are TRBV18 and TRBJ2-7; D is ambiguous. V lost 3 bases and J lost 2, with 11 bases in between. Germline lookup yields CDR1 KGHSH and CDR2 LQKENI. There are 14 residues in the CDR3. The CDR3 loop reads CASSPLTRPYEQYF. Here the CDR3 DNA reads TGTGCCAGCTCACCGCTAACAAGACCCTACGAGCAGTACTTC.

This clonotype was picked up many times. The CDR3 sequence: CASSPESRDRSEGYTF. Here the CDR3 DNA reads TGTGCCAGCAGCCCAGAATCCCGGGACAGGTCGGAGGGCTACACCTTC. The V gene is TRBV3-2, the J gene TRBJ1-2; the table gives TRBD1 as D, unverified against the DNA. TRBV3-2 is a documented pseudogene. The CDR3 contains 16 residues.

The CDR3: CASSLDEGQGYGYTF. Written as DNA, the CDR3 is TGTGCCAGCAGTTTAGACGAGGGACAGGGCTATGGCTACACCTTC. The rearrangement joins TRBV27 to TRBJ1-2; 9 bases agree with TRBD1. Trimming took 2 bases from V and 4 from J; bases not matched to a gene: 5. The germline V gene encodes CDR1 MNHEY and CDR2 SMNVEV (reference sequence). The CDR3 runs to 15 residues.

About this clonotype: A much larger clone lies one base from this, so it may be a read error. V and J are TRBV6-1 and TRBJ1-5; possible D gene TRBD2, 7 bases. TRBJ2-3 explains the end of the DNA better; the J call may be wrong. The CDR3 loop spans 15 amino acids. The germline V gene encodes CDR1 MNHNS and CDR2 SASEGT. CDR3 sequence (DNA): TGTGCCAGCAGGGGACGGGGGGCGCGGGATCAGCCCCAGTATTTT. Translation gives CASRGRGARDQPQYF.

This clonotype occurred many times. The rearrangement joins TRBV4-1 to TRBJ1-2; D is unresolved. The length of the CDR3 is 15 residues. The V and J ends lost 1 base and 0 bases respectively, with 9 bases between them. Germline CDR1 MGHRA, CDR2 YSYEKL. CDR3 sequence: CASSQVGRSNYGYTF. DNA for the CDR3: TGCGCCAGCAGCCAAGTCGGCCGATCTAACTATGGCTACACCTTC.

This clonotype was found many times. The J gene is TRBJ1-1, the V gene TRBV6-2 or TRBV6-3; 7 nucleotides agree with TRBD1. V was clipped by 5 bases and J by 4 bases; unmatched bases: 7. Germline CDR1 reads MNHEY; CDR2 reads SVGEGT. CDR3 length: 14 residues. The CDR3 reads CASSATGFSTEAFF. The CDR3 DNA is TGTGCCAGCAGTGCGACAGGGTTTAGCACTGAAGCTTTCTTT.

This clonotype was counted ten times or more. V usage is TRBV18 and J usage is TRBJ2-7; no clear D gene. The germline V gene has CDR1 KGHSH and CDR2 LQKENI. The CDR3 is 14 amino acids. Trimming removed 6 bases from V and 3 bases from J, with 15 bases in between. The CDR3 region is CASSQMGTNYEQYF. The CDR3 DNA reads as TGTGCCAGCTCCCAAATGGGCACGAACTACGAGCAGTACTTC.